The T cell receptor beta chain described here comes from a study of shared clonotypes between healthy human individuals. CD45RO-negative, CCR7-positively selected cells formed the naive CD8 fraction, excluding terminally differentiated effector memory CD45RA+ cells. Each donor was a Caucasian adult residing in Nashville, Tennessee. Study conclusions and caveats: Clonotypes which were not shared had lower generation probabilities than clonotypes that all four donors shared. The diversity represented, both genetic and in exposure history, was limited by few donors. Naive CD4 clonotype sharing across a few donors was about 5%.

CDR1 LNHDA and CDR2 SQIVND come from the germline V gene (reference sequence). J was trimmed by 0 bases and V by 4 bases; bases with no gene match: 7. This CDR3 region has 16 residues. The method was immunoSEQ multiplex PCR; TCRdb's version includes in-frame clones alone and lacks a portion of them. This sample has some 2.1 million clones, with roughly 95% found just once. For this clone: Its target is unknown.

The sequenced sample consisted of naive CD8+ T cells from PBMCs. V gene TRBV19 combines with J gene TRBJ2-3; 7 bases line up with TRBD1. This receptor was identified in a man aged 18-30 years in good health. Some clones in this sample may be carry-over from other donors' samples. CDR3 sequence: CASSRGTARSTDTQYF. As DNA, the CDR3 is TGTGCCAGTAGTAGAGGGACAGCGAGAAGCACAGATACGCAGTATTTT. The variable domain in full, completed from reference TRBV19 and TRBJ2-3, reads DGGITQSPKYLFRKEGQNVTLSCEQNLNHDAMYWYRQDPGQGLRLIYYSQIVNDFQKGDIAEGYSVSREKKESFPLTVTSAQKNPTAFYLCASSRGTARSTDTQYFGPGTRLTVL.